This T cell receptor beta chain is drawn from a study of OX40 agonist ivuxolimab in advanced cancers. Study context: The dose-escalation cohort had hepatocellular carcinoma, melanoma, renal cell or head and neck cancer. The mean age was around 56 years, ranging from roughly 23 to 80, with 65% to 85% of participants male.

Remarks on this clone: Its antigen is unidentified.

CDR3 size: 14 residues. CDR1 is MGHRA, CDR2 YSYEKL, per germline. Trimming pared 5 bases from V and 3 bases from J, leaving 10 bases between. Study results and caveats: Clonal expansion was seen in CD4+ and CD8+ blood T cells by week 6 at 0.1 to 3.0 mg/kg.

Blood sampling took place at baseline, cycle 4 day 1, and cycle 7 day 1. This table comes from immunoSEQ multiplex PCR, and its TCRdb copy is limited to in-frame clones, with some not included. The sample lists some 97,000 clones, 90% occurring once. Sequencing was performed on CD4+ or CD8+ T cells sorted from blood, taken in a trial of the OX40 agonist ivuxolimab. This receptor was taken from an adult with an advanced solid tumor such as melanoma, head and neck, liver or kidney cancer. J is TRBJ1-4 and V is TRBV4-1; possible D gene TRBD1, 6 bases. The CDR3 coding sequence is TGCGCCAGCAGCGACAGGTGGTCTAATGAAAAACTGTTTTTT. Its protein is CASSDRWSNEKLFF.